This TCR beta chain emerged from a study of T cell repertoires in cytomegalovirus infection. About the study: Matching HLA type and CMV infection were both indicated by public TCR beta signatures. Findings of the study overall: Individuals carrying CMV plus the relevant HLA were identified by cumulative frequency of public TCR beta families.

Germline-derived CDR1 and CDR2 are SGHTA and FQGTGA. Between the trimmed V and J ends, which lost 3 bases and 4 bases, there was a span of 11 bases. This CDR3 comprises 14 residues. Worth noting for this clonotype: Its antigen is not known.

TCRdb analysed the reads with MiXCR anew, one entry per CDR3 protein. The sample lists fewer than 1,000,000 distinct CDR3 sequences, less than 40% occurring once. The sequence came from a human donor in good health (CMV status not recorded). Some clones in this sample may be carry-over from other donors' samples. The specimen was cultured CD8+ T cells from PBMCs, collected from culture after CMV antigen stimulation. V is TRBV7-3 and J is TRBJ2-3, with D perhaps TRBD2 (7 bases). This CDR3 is CASSFRGAADTQYF. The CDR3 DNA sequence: TGTGCCAGCAGCTTCCGGGGGGCCGCAGATACGCAGTATTTT. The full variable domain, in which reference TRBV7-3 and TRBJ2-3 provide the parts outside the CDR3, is GAGVSQTPSNKVTEKGKYVELRCDPISGHTALYWYRQSLGQGPEFLIYFQGTGAADDSGLPNDRFFAVRPEGSVSTLKIQRTERGDSAVYLCASSFRGAADTQYFGPGTRLTVL.